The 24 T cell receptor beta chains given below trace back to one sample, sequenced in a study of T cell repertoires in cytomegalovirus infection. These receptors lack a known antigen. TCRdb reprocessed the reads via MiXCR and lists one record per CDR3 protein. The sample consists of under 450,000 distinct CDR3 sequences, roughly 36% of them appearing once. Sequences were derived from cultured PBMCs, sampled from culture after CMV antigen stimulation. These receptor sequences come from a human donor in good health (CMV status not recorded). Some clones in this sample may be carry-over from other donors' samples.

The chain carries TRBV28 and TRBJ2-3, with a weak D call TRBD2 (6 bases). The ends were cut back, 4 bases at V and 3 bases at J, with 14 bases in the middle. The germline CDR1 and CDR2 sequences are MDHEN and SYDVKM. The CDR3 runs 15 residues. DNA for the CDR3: TGTGCCAGCAGTTCCCTCGGCGGGATGACAGATACGCAGTATTTT. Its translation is CASSSLGGMTDTQYF.

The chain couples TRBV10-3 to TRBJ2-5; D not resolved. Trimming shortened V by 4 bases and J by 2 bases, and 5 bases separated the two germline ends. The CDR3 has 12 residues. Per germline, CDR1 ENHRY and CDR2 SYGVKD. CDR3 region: CAISGYQETQYF. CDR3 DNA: TGTGCCATCAGTGGTTATCAAGAGACCCAGTACTTC.

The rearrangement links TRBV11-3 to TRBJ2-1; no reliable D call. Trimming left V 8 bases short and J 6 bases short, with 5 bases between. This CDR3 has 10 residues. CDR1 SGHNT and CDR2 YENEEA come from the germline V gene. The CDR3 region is CASGSNEQFF. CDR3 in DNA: TGTGCCAGCGGTTCCAATGAGCAGTTCTTC.

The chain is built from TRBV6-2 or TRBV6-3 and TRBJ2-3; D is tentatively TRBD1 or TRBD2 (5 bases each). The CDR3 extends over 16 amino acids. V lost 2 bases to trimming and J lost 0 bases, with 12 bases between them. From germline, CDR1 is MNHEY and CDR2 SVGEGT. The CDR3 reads CASSYPPGRSTDTQYF. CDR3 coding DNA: TGTGCCAGCAGTTACCCCCCAGGGAGAAGCACAGATACGCAGTATTTT.

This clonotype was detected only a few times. This chain's CDR3 is CASSSARRGPYEQYF. The CDR3 DNA is TGTGCCAGCAGTTCCGCGAGAAGGGGACCCTACGAGCAGTACTTC. The J gene is TRBJ2-7, the V gene TRBV28, with D perhaps TRBD1 or TRBD2 (5 bases each). The CDR3 is 15 residues long. Between the trimmed V and J ends, which lost 4 bases and 2 bases, there was a span of 15 bases. The V gene's germline CDR1 is MDHEN and CDR2 SYDVKM. The full variable domain, in which reference TRBV28 and TRBJ2-7 provide the parts outside the CDR3, is DVKVTQSSRYLVKRTGEKVFLECVQDMDHENMFWYRQDPGLGLRLIYFSYDVKMKEKGDIPEGYSVSREKKERFSLILESASTNQTSMYLCASSSARRGPYEQYFGPGTRLTVT.

In DNA form, the CDR3 reads TGTGCCAGCAGCCCAGGACGACATCCTAATTCACCCCTCCACTTT. Translating gives CASSPGRHPNSPLHF. The V gene is TRBV7-2, the J gene TRBJ1-6; D is ambiguous. The germline V gene has CDR1 SGHTA and CDR2 FQGNSA. The V gene lost 5 bases and the J gene lost 6 bases, with 14 bases spanning the gap. The CDR3 contains 15 residues.

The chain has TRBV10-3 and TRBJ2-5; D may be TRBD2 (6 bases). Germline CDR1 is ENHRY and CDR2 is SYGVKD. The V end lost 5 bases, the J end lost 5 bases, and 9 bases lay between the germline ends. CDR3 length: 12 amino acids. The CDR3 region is CAISSEGETQYF. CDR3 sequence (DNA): TGTGCCATCAGTTCGGAGGGGGAGACCCAGTACTTC.

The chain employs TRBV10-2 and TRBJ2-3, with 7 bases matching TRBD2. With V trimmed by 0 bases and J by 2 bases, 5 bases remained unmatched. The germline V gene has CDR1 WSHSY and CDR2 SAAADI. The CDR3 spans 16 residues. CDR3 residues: CASSESASGHTDTQYF. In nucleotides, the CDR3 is TGCGCCAGCAGTGAGTCGGCTAGCGGCCACACAGATACGCAGTATTTT.

The CDR3 protein is CASGFDDNSPLHF. CDR3 coding DNA: TGTGCCAGCGGATTCGACGATAATTCACCCCTCCACTTT. The V gene is TRBV12-3 or TRBV12-4, the J gene TRBJ1-6; D is ambiguous. Trimming took off 8 bases at V and 5 bases at J, with 10 bases between the two ends. The CDR3 has 13 amino acids.

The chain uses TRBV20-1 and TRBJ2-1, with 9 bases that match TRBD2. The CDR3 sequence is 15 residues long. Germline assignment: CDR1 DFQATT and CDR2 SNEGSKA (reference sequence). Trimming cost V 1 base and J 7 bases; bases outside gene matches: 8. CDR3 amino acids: CSARVQAGGWNEQFF. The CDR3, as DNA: TGCAGTGCTAGAGTTCAAGCGGGAGGATGGAATGAGCAGTTCTTC.

The CDR3 reads CSARGPGDNYGYTF. In DNA, the CDR3 is TGCAGTGCTAGAGGTCCGGGCGACAACTATGGCTACACCTTC. The chain has TRBV20-1 and TRBJ1-2, with D uncertain. The length of the CDR3 is 14 residues. V was cut by 1 base and J by 2 bases, with 11 bases left in between. The germline V gene encodes CDR1 DFQATT and CDR2 SNEGSKA (reference sequence).

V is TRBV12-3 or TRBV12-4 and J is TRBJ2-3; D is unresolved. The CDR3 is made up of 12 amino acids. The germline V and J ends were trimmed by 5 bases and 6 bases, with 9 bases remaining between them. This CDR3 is CASSRFRDTQYF. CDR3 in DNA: TGTGCCAGCAGTCGTTTCCGGGATACGCAGTATTTT.

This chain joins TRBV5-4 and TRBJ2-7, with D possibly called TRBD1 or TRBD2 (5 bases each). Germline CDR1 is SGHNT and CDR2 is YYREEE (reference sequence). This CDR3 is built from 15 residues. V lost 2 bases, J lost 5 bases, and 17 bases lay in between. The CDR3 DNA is TGTGCCAGCAGCTTTCCCGGGGCCCCCCCCAACGAGCAGTACGTC. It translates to CASSFPGAPPNEQYV.

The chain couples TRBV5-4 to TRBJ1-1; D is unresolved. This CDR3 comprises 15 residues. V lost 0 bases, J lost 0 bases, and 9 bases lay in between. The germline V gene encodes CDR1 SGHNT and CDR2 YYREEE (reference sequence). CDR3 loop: CASSLGHSLNTEAFF. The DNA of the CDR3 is TGTGCCAGCAGCTTGGGGCACAGCTTGAACACTGAAGCTTTCTTT.

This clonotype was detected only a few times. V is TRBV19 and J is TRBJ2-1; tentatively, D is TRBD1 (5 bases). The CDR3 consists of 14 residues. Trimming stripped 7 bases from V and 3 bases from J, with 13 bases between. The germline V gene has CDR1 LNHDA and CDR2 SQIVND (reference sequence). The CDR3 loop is CASKGQGYYNEQFF. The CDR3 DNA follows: TGTGCCAGTAAAGGCCAGGGATACTACAATGAGCAGTTCTTC.

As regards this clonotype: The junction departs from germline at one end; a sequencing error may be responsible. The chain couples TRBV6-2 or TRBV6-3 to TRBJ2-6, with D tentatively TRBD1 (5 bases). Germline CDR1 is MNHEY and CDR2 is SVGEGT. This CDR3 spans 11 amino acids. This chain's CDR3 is CASSGANILTF. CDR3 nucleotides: TGTGCCAGCAGTGGGGCCAACATCCTGACTTTC.

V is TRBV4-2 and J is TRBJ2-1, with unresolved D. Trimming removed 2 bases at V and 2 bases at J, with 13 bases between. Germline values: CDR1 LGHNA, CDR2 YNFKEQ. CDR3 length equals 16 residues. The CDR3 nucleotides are TGTGCCAGCAGCCAATGGCAACCTGGGGCCTACAATGAGCAGTTCTTC. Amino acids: CASSQWQPGAYNEQFF.

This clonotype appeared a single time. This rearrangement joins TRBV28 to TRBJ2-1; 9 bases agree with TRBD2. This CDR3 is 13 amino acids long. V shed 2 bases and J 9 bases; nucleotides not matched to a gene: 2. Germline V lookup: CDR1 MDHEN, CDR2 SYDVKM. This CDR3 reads CASSLGGRVEQFF. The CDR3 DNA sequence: TGTGCCAGCAGTTTAGGCGGGAGGGTTGAGCAGTTCTTC.

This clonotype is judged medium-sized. CDR3 DNA sequence: TGTGCCAGCAGAGAGATGATTGGAACCGGGGAGCTGTTTTTT. Its protein product is CASREMIGTGELFF. This chain connects TRBV6-1 to TRBJ2-2; the D is unclear. CDR1 is MNHNS, CDR2 SASEGT, per germline. The V end lost 6 bases, the J end lost 5 bases, and 13 bases lay between the germline ends. There are 14 residues in the CDR3.

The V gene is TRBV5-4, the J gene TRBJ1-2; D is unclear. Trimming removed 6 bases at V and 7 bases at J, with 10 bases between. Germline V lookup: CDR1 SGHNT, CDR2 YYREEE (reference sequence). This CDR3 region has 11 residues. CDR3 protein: CASTSMRGYTF. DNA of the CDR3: TGTGCCAGCACCTCGATGCGTGGCTACACCTTC.

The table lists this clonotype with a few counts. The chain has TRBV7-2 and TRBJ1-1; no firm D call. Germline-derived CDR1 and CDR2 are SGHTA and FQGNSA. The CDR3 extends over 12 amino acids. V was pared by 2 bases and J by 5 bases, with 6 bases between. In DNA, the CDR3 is TGTGCCAGCAGCTTACAGGTTACTGAAGCTTTCTTT. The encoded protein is CASSLQVTEAFF.

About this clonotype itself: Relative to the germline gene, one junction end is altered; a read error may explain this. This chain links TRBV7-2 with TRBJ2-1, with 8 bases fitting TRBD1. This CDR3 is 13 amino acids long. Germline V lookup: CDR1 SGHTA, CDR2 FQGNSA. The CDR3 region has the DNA TGTGCCAGCAGCTTAACCCGCAGGACAGGGCTCCTCTTC. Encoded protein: CASSLTRRTGLLF.

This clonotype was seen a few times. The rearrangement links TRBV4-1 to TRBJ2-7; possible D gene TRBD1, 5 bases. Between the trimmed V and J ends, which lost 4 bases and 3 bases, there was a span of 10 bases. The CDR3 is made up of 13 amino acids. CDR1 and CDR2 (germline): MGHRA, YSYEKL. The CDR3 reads CASSPRQNYEQYV. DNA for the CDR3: TGCGCCAGCAGCCCACGACAGAACTACGAGCAGTACGTC.

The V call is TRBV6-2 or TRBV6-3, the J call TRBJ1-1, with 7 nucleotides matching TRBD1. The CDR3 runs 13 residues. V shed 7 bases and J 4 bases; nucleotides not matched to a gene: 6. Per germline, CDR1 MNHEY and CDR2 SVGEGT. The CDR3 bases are TGTGCCAGCAACGACAGGGTGAGCACTGAAGCTTTCTTT. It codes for CASNDRVSTEAFF.